These 29 T cell receptor beta chains were sequenced from one sample in a study of T cell responses to AZD1222 COVID-19 vaccine. Repertoires were generated with immunoSEQ multiplex PCR, while TCRdb's copy carries only in-frame clones and drops some. The table has roughly 110,000 clones, approximately 90% seen once. Material: peripheral blood, obtained 28 days after the second AZD1222 dose. The source is an adult who received the AZD1222 COVID-19 vaccine.

The chain is built from TRBV7-8 and TRBJ1-2; 9 positions match TRBD1. This CDR3 is built from 19 residues. With V trimmed by 1 base and J by 8 bases, 20 bases remained unmatched. From germline, CDR1 is SGHVS and CDR2 FQNEAQ. This CDR3 is CASSLGDHGQGFLKSGYTF. DNA for the CDR3: TGTGCCAGCAGCTTAGGGGATCACGGACAGGGGTTCCTGAAAAGCGGCTACACCTTC.

This sequence joins TRBV21-1 and TRBJ1-2; the D segment call TRBD1 is taken from the table without a DNA check. TRBV21-1 is described as a pseudogene. The CDR3 totals 15 residues. The CDR3 DNA follows: TGTGCCCACCTCGGGGACAGGGGGCGAGTCTATGGCTACACCTTC. It yields the protein CAHLGDRGRVYGYTF.

J is TRBJ1-1 and V is TRBV5-8, with D perhaps matching TRBD1 (6 bases). CDR3 length: 14 residues. The V end was cut by 5 bases, the J end by 6 bases, with 17 bases between. The germline V gene encodes CDR1 SGHTS and CDR2 YDEGEE. The CDR3 nucleotides read TGTGCCAGCAGGTTACAGGGTTTGGACGCTGAAGCTTTCTTT. Its protein product is CASRLQGLDAEAFF.

The J gene is TRBJ2-7, the V gene TRBV12-3 or TRBV12-4; D gene ambiguous. This CDR3 contains 13 residues. Trimming stripped 1 base from V and 6 bases from J, with 10 bases between. This CDR3 reads CASSLGKLVEQYF. The CDR3 DNA follows: TGTGCCAGCAGTTTAGGGAAGTTGGTCGAGCAGTACTTC.

The chain combines TRBV19 with TRBJ1-1, with D hard to call. CDR1 and CDR2 from the germline V gene are LNHDA and SQIVND (reference sequence). CDR3 length: 15 amino acids. The V end was cut by 5 bases, the J end by 0 bases, with 13 bases between. CDR3 sequence reads: CASSLLTRLNTEAFF. The CDR3 DNA follows: TGTGCCAGTAGTCTGCTGACGAGACTGAACACTGAAGCTTTCTTT.

V and J are TRBV7-2 and TRBJ1-1, with D unclear. Germline CDR1 reads SGHTA; CDR2 reads FQGNSA. The CDR3 contains 14 residues. V was pared by 2 bases and J by 4 bases, with 11 bases between. CDR3 region: CASSLSGLGTEAFF. CDR3 DNA sequence: TGTGCCAGCAGCTTAAGTGGGTTGGGCACTGAAGCTTTCTTT.

This clone was observed a single time. The chain links TRBV7-9 to TRBJ1-5; no definite D call. V lost 5 bases and J lost 0, with 5 bases in between. CDR3 length: 13 amino acids. In germline, CDR1 is SEHNR, CDR2 FQNEAQ (reference sequence). In DNA, the CDR3 is TGTGCCAGCAGCCCGAATAGCAATCAGCCCCAGCATTTT. It translates to CASSPNSNQPQHF.

CDR3 nucleotides: TGTGCCAGTAGTTACTCGGACAGGGCACTAGCCAAAAACATTCAGTACTTC. This translates into CASSYSDRALAKNIQYF. The chain couples TRBV19 to TRBJ2-4, with 8 positions matching TRBD1. V was clipped by 5 bases and J by 0 bases; unmatched bases: 9. This CDR3 comprises 17 residues. Germline V gene data show CDR1 as LNHDA and CDR2 as SQIVND (reference sequence).

This chain joins TRBV19 and TRBJ2-7, with TRBD1 identical over 9 bases. The CDR3 length is 15 residues. Per the germline V gene, CDR1 is LNHDA and CDR2 is SQIVND (reference sequence). The junction had 9 bases not matched to a gene; V was cut back by 7 bases and J by 2 bases. The CDR3 here is CASMRTGASTYEQYF. The CDR3, as DNA: TGTGCCAGTATGAGGACAGGGGCGTCAACCTACGAGCAGTACTTC.

This CDR3 is CASSPTGTAAGYTF. In DNA form, the CDR3 reads TGTGCCAGCAGTCCCACCGGGACCGCAGCGGGCTACACCTTC. This chain connects TRBV27 to TRBJ1-2; perhaps TRBD1 as D (5 bases). This CDR3 spans 14 amino acids. Between the trimmed V and J ends, which lost 5 bases and 8 bases, there was a span of 18 bases. Germline V gene sequence: CDR1 MNHEY, CDR2 SMNVEV (reference sequence).

V and J are TRBV9 and TRBJ2-3, with TRBD2 as a possible D gene (5 bases). The V gene lost 4 bases and the J gene lost 4 bases, with 16 bases spanning the gap. The CDR3 has 15 amino acids. The germline gives CDR1 SGDLS, CDR2 YYNGEE. Here the CDR3 reads CASSWTPTGADTQYF. CDR3 bases: TGTGCCAGCAGCTGGACTCCTACCGGCGCAGATACGCAGTATTTT.

This clone was observed once. The chain carries TRBV7-9 and TRBJ1-2, with D possibly TRBD1 on 5 matching bases. CDR3 length equals 14 residues. V dropped 4 bases and J dropped 4 bases, with 13 bases sitting between them. Germline CDR1 SEHNR, CDR2 FQNEAQ (reference sequence). DNA for the CDR3: TGTGCCAGCAGCTGGGGACTCGAACCCTATGGCTACACCTTC. The encoded protein is CASSWGLEPYGYTF.

The chain carries TRBV5-4 and TRBJ1-3, with 8 positions matching TRBD1. The CDR3 is 14 residues long. V was clipped by 4 bases and J by 5 bases; unmatched bases: 5. Germline CDR1 reads SGHNT; CDR2 reads YYREEE (reference sequence). The CDR3 DNA reads as TGTGCCAGCAGCCAACAGGGGGATAGAAACACCATATATTTT. Residues: CASSQQGDRNTIYF.

The rearrangement joins TRBV7-3 to TRBJ2-1; D possibly uses TRBD1 or TRBD2 (5 bases each). V lost 2 bases and J 9 bases, leaving 11 bases between the germline ends. Germline V gene lookup returns CDR1 SGHTA and CDR2 FQGTGA. The CDR3 covers 13 residues. The CDR3, as DNA: TGTGCCAGCAGCTTACAGGGAGAAGGTGAGCAGTTCTTC. This gives the protein CASSLQGEGEQFF.

This rearrangement joins TRBV7-9 to TRBJ2-1; D gene ambiguous. CDR3 length: 14 amino acids. Germline V gene lookup returns CDR1 SEHNR and CDR2 FQNEAQ (reference sequence). V gave up 6 bases and J gave up 9 bases, with 18 bases separating them. CDR3 in DNA: TGTGCCAGCAGTAAAGGCATAGGGATGGGTGAGCAGTTCTTC. Encoded protein: CASSKGIGMGEQFF.

This rearrangement joins TRBV28 to TRBJ1-2, with a weak D call TRBD1 (6 bases). The CDR3 has 13 amino acids. From germline, CDR1 is MDHEN and CDR2 SYDVKM. Deletions cut 7 bases from V and 4 bases from J, with 13 bases between. The CDR3 sequence is CASITGGAYGYTF. In DNA, the CDR3 is TGTGCCAGCATCACGGGGGGGGCCTATGGCTACACCTTC.

This chain connects TRBV7-3 to TRBJ2-2, with 7 bases lining up with TRBD1. There are 13 residues in the CDR3. The V segment lost 5 bases and the J segment 10 bases; nucleotides outside the gene matches: 7. Germline CDR1 SGHTA, CDR2 FQGTGA. CDR3 sequence reads: CASSADRSPELFF. CDR3 DNA sequence: TGTGCCAGCAGCGCGGACAGGTCGCCGGAGCTGTTTTTT.

The chain combines TRBV20-1 with TRBJ1-2, with D possibly matching TRBD1 (6 bases). Trimming cost V 5 bases and J 7 bases, with 11 bases left between them. Germline CDR1 is DFQATT and CDR2 is SNEGSKA (reference sequence). The CDR3 is made up of 11 amino acids. This CDR3 is CSAYSGAGYTF. The CDR3 coding sequence is TGCAGTGCTTATTCAGGGGCTGGCTACACCTTC.

The chain combines TRBV28 with TRBJ1-2, with D tentatively TRBD1 (5 bases). V lost 7 bases and J lost 4, with 16 bases in between. The germline V gene has CDR1 MDHEN and CDR2 SYDVKM. This CDR3 is built from 14 residues. This chain's CDR3 is CASISGGAPYGYTF. The CDR3 DNA sequence: TGTGCCAGCATTTCAGGTGGGGCTCCCTATGGCTACACCTTC.

This chain links TRBV7-9 with TRBJ2-7; a weak D match, TRBD1 (6 bases). V lost 3 bases and J 3 bases, leaving 18 bases between the germline ends. This CDR3 comprises 16 residues. The germline V gene encodes CDR1 SEHNR and CDR2 FQNEAQ (reference sequence). CDR3 sequence (DNA): TGTGCCAGCAGCTTCAACTCCCGACAGGCCAGCTACGAGCAGTACTTC. It is translated as CASSFNSRQASYEQYF.

V is TRBV19 and J is TRBJ1-2; 10 positions agree with TRBD1. V dropped 6 bases and J dropped 2; count of bases not matched to a gene: 9. The CDR3 contains 16 residues. Per germline, CDR1 LNHDA and CDR2 SQIVND (reference sequence). The CDR3 reads CASRGTGAGINYGYTF. The CDR3 bases are TGTGCCAGTAGGGGGACAGGGGCAGGAATAAACTATGGCTACACCTTC.

V usage is TRBV18 and J usage is TRBJ1-6; D might be TRBD1 (6 bases). The CDR3 loop spans 13 amino acids. The V end was cut by 4 bases, the J end by 8 bases, with 9 bases between. The germline gives CDR1 KGHSH, CDR2 LQKENI. CDR3 DNA sequence: TGTGCCAGCTCACGGACAGATGATTCACCCCTCCACTTT. Its translation is CASSRTDDSPLHF.

The genes are TRBV19 and TRBJ2-7; TRBD1 aligns across 7 bases. After removal of 1 base from V and 0 bases from J, the junction contained 6 bases not matched to a gene. The germline V gene has CDR1 LNHDA and CDR2 SQIVND (reference sequence). The CDR3 is 16 amino acids. CDR3 amino acids: CASSIGGTARSYEQYF. The CDR3 region has the DNA TGTGCCAGTAGTATAGGTGGGACAGCCCGCTCCTACGAGCAGTACTTC.

V usage is TRBV9 and J usage is TRBJ2-5; the match to TRBD2 covers 10 bases. The CDR3 has 17 residues. Germline V lookup: CDR1 SGDLS, CDR2 YYNGEE. V lost 3 bases to trimming and J lost 5 bases; unmatched junction nucleotides: 13. The CDR3 sequence: CASSDHPGLASGETQYF. Here the CDR3 DNA reads TGTGCCAGCAGCGACCACCCGGGACTAGCGAGCGGGGAGACCCAGTACTTC.

The V call is TRBV27, the J call TRBJ1-1; 8 bases match TRBD1. The CDR3 consists of 16 residues. Germline CDR1 is MNHEY and CDR2 is SMNVEV (reference sequence). V dropped 3 bases and J dropped 1; count of bases not matched to a gene: 7. The CDR3 bases are TGTGCCAGCAGTTTTTTCCTTGGACAGGGGAACACTGAAGCTTTCTTT. This codes for CASSFFLGQGNTEAFF.

The chain links TRBV6-6 to TRBJ1-1; tentative D call: TRBD1 (5 bases). CDR3 length equals 17 residues. V was shortened by 5 bases and J by 1 base, with 20 bases between the two germline ends. Germline V gene sequence: CDR1 MNHNY, CDR2 SVGAGI (reference sequence). CDR3 protein: CASSQDGRVGGNTEAFF. CDR3 DNA: TGTGCCAGCAGTCAGGACGGCAGGGTAGGAGGGAACACTGAAGCTTTCTTT.

This sequence joins TRBV2 and TRBJ1-1; D uncertain. Germline-derived CDR1 and CDR2 are SNHLY and FYNNEI. CDR3 length: 14 amino acids. The V end lost 8 bases, the J end lost 3 bases, and 16 bases lay between the germline ends. CDR3 bases: TGTGCCAGCTCACCCGGCGCCGGGGACACTGAAGCTTTCTTT. Residues: CASSPGAGDTEAFF.

J is TRBJ2-2 and V is TRBV5-8; TRBD2 might be the D (5 bases). The CDR3 extends over 14 amino acids. Germline CDR1 reads SGHTS; CDR2 reads YDEGEE. V gave up 0 bases and J gave up 6 bases, with 9 bases separating them. In DNA, the CDR3 is TGTGCCAGCAGCTTGGCAGCGGTTCCCGGGGAGCTGTTTTTT. Its protein product is CASSLAAVPGELFF. Variable domain in full (rest from reference TRBV5-8 and TRBJ2-2): EAGVTQSPTHLIKTRGQQATLRCSPISGHTSVYWYQQALGLGLQFLLWYDEGEERNRGNFPPRFSGRQFPNYSSELNVNALELEDSALYLCASSLAAVPGELFFGEGSRLTVL.

The J gene is TRBJ1-6, the V gene TRBV5-1; 7 bases map to TRBD1. V gave up 2 bases and J gave up 5 bases; unmatched junction bases: 7. This CDR3 has 16 amino acids. Germline V gene data show CDR1 as SGHRS and CDR2 as YFSETQ. This CDR3 is CASSLQPGQNNSPLHF. The DNA for the CDR3 is TGCGCCAGCAGCTTACAGCCGGGACAGAATAATTCACCCCTCCACTTT.